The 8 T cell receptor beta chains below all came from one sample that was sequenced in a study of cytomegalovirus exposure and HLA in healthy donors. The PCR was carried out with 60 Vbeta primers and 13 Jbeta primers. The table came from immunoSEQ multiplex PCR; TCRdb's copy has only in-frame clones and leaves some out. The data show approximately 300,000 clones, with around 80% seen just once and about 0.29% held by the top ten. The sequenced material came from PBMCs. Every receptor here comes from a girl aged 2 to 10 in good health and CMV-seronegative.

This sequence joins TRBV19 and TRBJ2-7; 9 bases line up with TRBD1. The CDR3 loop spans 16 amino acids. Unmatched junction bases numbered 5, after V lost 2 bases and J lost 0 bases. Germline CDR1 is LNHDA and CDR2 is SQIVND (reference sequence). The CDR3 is CASSITGGASSYEQYF. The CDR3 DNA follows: TGTGCCAGTAGTATAACAGGGGGCGCGAGCTCCTACGAGCAGTACTTC. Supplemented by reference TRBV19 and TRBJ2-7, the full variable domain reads DGGITQSPKYLFRKEGQNVTLSCEQNLNHDAMYWYRQDPGQGLRLIYYSQIVNDFQKGDIAEGYSVSREKKESFPLTVTSAQKNPTAFYLCASSITGGASSYEQYFGPGTRLTVT.

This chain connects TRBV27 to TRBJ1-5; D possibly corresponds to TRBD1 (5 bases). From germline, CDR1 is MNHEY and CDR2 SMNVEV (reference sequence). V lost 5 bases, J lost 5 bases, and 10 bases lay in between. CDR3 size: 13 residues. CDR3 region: CASSNQGYQPQHF. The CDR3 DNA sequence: TGTGCCAGCAGTAATCAGGGCTATCAGCCCCAGCATTTT.

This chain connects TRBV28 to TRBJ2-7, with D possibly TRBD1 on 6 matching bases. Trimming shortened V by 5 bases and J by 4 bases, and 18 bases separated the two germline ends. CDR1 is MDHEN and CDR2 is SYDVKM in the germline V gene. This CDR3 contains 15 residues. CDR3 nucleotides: TGTGCCAGCAGTGCGAACTCCTGGACAGTTTACGAGCAGTACTTC. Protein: CASSANSWTVYEQYF. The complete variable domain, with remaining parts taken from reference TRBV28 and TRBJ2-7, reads DVKVTQSSRYLVKRTGEKVFLECVQDMDHENMFWYRQDPGLGLRLIYFSYDVKMKEKGDIPEGYSVSREKKERFSLILESASTNQTSMYLCASSANSWTVYEQYFGPGTRLTVT.

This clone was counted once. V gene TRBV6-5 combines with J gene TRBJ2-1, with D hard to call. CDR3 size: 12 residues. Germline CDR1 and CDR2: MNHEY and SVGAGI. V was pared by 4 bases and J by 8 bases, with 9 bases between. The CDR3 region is CASSLGTDEQFF. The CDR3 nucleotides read TGTGCCAGCAGTTTAGGAACAGATGAGCAGTTCTTC.

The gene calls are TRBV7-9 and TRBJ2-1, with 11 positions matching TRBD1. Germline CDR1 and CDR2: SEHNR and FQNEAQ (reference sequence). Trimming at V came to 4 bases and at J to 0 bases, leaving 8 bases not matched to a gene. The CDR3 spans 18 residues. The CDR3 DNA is TGTGCCAGCAGCTCATGGACAGGGGGCGGGAGCTCCTACAATGAGCAGTTCTTC. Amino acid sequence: CASSSWTGGGSSYNEQFF. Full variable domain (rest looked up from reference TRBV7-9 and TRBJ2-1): DTGVSQNPRHKITKRGQNVTFRCDPISEHNRLYWYRQTLGQGPEFLTYFQNEAQLEKSRLLSDRFSAERPKGSFSTLEIQRTEQGDSAMYLCASSSWTGGGSSYNEQFFGPGTRLTVL.

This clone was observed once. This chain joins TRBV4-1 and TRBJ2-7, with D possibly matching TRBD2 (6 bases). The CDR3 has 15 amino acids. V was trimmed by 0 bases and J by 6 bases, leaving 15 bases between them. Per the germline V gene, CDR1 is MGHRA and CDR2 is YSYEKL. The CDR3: CASSQEAGRRGEQYF. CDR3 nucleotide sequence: TGCGCCAGCAGCCAAGAAGCCGGGAGAAGGGGCGAGCAGTACTTC.

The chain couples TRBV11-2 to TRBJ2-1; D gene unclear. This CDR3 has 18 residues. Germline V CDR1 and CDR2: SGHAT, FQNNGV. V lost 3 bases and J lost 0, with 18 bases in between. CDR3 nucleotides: TGTGCCAGCAGCTTCCCCGGCGGTGACGAGAGCTCCTACAATGAGCAGTTCTTC. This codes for CASSFPGGDESSYNEQFF.

DNA for the CDR3: TGTGCCAGCTCGACCCGGGACAGGGGCGTGGTCGCTGAAGCTTTCTTT. Protein: CASSTRDRGVVAEAFF. The chain couples TRBV19 to TRBJ1-1, with TRBD1 matching over 10 bases. Trimming took 9 bases from V and 6 from J; bases not matched to a gene: 16. CDR1 and CDR2 from the germline V gene are LNHDA and SQIVND (reference sequence). The CDR3 covers 16 residues.